These 3 T cell receptor beta chains were all obtained from the same sample, sequenced in a study of T-cell reconstitution after alpha-beta-depleted transplantation in children. Construction of the TCRbeta library involved unique molecular identifiers. TCRdb itself ran the PCR reads through MiXCR, one entry per CDR3 protein. The table includes some 500,000 distinct CDR3 sequences, 32% detected once. Sample: PBMCs from the stem cell graft donor, taken from the stem cell graft. Source of these receptors: a human donor who donated a stem cell graft to a child with aplastic anemia.

The V call is TRBV28, the J call TRBJ2-3, with TRBD2 matching 7 bases. V shed 2 bases and J 4 bases; nucleotides not matched to a gene: 6. In germline, CDR1 is MDHEN, CDR2 SYDVKM. This CDR3 region has 15 residues. The DNA for the CDR3 is TGTGCCAGCAGTTTAGCGGGAGACTATCCAGATACGCAGTATTTT. It yields the protein CASSLAGDYPDTQYF.

In its sample, this clonotype was seen a few times. The chain joins TRBV11-2 to TRBJ2-6; no definite D call. Trimming took off 5 bases at V and 0 bases at J, with 26 bases between the two ends. Germline V lookup: CDR1 SGHAT, CDR2 FQNNGV. The CDR3 totals 21 residues. CDR3 DNA sequence: TGTGCCAGCAGCACCTATGTCGCCGTCCCACAAATCTACTCTGGGGCCAACGTCCTGACTTTC. Translated: CASSTYVAVPQIYSGANVLTF.

The V and J genes are TRBV6-6 and TRBJ1-1, with D unclear. The germline gives CDR1 MNHNY, CDR2 SVGAGI (reference sequence). The CDR3 sequence is 12 residues long. V lost 6 bases and J lost 1, with 6 bases in between. CDR3 DNA: TGTGCCAGCAGACACACGAACACTGAAGCTTTCTTT. The encoded protein is CASRHTNTEAFF.